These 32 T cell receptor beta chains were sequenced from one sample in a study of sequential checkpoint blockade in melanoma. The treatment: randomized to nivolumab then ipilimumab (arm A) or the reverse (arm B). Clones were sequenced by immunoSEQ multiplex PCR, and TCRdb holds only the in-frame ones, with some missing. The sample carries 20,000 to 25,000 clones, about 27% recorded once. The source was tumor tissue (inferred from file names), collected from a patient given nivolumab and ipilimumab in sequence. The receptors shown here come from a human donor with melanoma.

The CDR3 DNA is TGTGCCAGCTCTCCGGCAGGGAGGACCGGGGAGCTGTTTTTT. This gives the protein CASSPAGRTGELFF. This chain links TRBV18 with TRBJ2-2, with TRBD2 as a possible D gene (6 bases). The CDR3 consists of 14 residues. Germline V gives CDR1 KGHSH, CDR2 LQKENI. Trimming took 6 bases from V and 5 from J, leaving 13 bases between them.

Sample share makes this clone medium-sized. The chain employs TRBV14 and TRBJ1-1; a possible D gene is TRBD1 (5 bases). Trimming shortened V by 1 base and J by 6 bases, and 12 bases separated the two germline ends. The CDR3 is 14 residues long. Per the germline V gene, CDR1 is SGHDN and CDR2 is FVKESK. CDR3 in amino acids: CASSQAGLGAEAFF. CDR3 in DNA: TGTGCCAGCAGCCAAGCCGGGTTAGGGGCTGAAGCTTTCTTT.

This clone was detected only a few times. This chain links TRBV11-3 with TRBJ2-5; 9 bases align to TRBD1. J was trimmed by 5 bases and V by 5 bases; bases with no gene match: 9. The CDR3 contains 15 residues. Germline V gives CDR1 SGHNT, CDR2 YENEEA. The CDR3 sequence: CASSKQQGAPETQYF. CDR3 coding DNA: TGTGCCAGCAGCAAACAACAGGGGGCGCCGGAGACCCAGTACTTC. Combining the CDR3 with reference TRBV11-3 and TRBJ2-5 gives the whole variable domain EAGVVQSPRYKIIEKKQPVAFWCNPISGHNTLYWYLQNLGQGPELLIRYENEEAVDDSQLPKDRFSAERLKGVDSTLKIQPAELGDSAVYLCASSKQQGAPETQYFGPGTRLLVL.

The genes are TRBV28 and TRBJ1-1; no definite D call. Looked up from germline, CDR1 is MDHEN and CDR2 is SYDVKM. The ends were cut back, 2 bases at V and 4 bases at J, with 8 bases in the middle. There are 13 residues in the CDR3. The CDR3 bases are TGTGCCAGCAGTTTAAATGTGGGCACTGAAGCTTTCTTT. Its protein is CASSLNVGTEAFF.

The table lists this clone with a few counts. The CDR3: CASGSTGGTGELFF. The CDR3 coding sequence is TGTGCCAGCGGATCTACAGGAGGCACCGGGGAGCTGTTTTTT. V usage is TRBV28 and J usage is TRBJ2-2; perhaps D is TRBD1 or TRBD2 (5 bases each). There are 14 residues in the CDR3. CDR1 is MDHEN and CDR2 is SYDVKM in the germline V gene. V dropped 8 bases and J dropped 4 bases, with 14 bases sitting between them. Drawing the rest from reference TRBV28 and TRBJ2-2, the complete variable domain is DVKVTQSSRYLVKRTGEKVFLECVQDMDHENMFWYRQDPGLGLRLIYFSYDVKMKEKGDIPEGYSVSREKKERFSLILESASTNQTSMYLCASGSTGGTGELFFGEGSRLTVL.

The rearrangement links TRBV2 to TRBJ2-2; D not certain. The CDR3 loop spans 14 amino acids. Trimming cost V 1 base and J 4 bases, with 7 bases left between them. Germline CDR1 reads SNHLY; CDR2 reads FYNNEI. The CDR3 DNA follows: TGTGCCAGCAGTGAAGAAGTGTCCACCGGGGAGCTGTTTTTT. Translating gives CASSEEVSTGELFF.

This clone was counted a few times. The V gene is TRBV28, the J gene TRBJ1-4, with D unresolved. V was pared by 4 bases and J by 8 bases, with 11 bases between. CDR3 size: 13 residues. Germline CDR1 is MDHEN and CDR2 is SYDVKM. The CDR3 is CASSSRDWEKLFF. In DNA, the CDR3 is TGTGCCAGCAGTTCTAGGGATTGGGAAAAACTGTTTTTT.

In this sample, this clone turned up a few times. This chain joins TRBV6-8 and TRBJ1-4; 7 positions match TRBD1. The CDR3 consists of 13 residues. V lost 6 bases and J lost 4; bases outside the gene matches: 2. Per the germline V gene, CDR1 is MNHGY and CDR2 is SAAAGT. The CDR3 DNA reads TGTGCCAGCAGGACAGGGCTTAATGAAAAACTGTTTTTT. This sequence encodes CASRTGLNEKLFF.

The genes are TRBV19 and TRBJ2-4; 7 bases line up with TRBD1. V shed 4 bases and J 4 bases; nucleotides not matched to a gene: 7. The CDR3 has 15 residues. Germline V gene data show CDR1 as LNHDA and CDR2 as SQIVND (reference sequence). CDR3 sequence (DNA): TGTGCCAGTAGTAGGGGCGCAGGGGGAAAAAACATTCAGTACTTC. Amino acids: CASSRGAGGKNIQYF.

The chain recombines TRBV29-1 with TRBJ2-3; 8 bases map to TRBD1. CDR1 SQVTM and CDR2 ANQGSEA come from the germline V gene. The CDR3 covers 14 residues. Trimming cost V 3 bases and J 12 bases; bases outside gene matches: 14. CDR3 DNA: TGCAGCGTTGATGAGACAGGGGCCAGGCAGGGCCAGTATTTT. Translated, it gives CSVDETGARQGQYF.

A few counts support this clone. CDR3 sequence (DNA): TGTGCCAGCAAGGAGTCGGGGGGTAGGGGCTACACCTTC. Translation gives CASKESGGRGYTF. This rearrangement joins TRBV6-8 to TRBJ1-2, with D possibly matching TRBD1 (5 bases). V was trimmed by 7 bases and J by 8 bases, leaving 17 bases between them. The length of the CDR3 is 13 residues. Germline values: CDR1 MNHGY, CDR2 SAAAGT.

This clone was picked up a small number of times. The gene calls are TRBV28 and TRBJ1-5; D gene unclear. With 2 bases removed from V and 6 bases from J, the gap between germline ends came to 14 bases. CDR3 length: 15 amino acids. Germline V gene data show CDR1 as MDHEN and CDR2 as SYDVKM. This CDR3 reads CASSLNPGSGQPQHF. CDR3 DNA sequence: TGTGCCAGCAGTTTAAACCCGGGGTCTGGTCAGCCCCAGCATTTT.

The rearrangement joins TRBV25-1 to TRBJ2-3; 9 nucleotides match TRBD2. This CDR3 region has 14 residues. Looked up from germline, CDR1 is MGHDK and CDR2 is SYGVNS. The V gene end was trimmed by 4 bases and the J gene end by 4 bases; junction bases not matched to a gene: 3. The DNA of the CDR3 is TGTGCCAGCAGTGGGCGGGGGGGCGCAGATACGCAGTATTTT. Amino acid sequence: CASSGRGGADTQYF.

The chain's CDR3 is CASSLQGTGEKLFF. CDR3 nucleotide sequence: TGTGCCAGCAGCTTGCAGGGGACAGGGGAAAAACTGTTTTTT. This chain links TRBV11-3 with TRBJ1-4; TRBD1 aligns across 9 bases. Germline CDR1 SGHNT, CDR2 YENEEA. After removal of 3 bases from V and 8 bases from J, the junction contained 4 bases not matched to a gene. This CDR3 region has 14 residues.

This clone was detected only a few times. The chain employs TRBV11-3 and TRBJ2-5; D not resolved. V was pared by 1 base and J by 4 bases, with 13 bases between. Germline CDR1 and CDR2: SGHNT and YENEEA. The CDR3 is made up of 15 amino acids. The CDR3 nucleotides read TGTGCCAGCAGCTTAGGGCCTAACGTGTTAGAGACCCAGTACTTC. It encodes CASSLGPNVLETQYF.

CDR3 sequence: CASSLEGAGNYGYTF. The CDR3 DNA sequence: TGTGCCAGCAGTTTGGAGGGGGCGGGTAACTATGGCTACACCTTC. J is TRBJ1-2 and V is TRBV28; TRBD1 matches at 7 bases. Germline V gene data show CDR1 as MDHEN and CDR2 as SYDVKM. The trim removed 3 bases at V and 1 base at J, leaving 5 bases unmatched. The CDR3 covers 15 residues.

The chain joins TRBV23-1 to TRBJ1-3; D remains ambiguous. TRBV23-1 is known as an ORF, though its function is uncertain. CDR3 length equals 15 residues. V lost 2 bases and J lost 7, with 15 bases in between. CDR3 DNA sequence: TGCGCCAGCAGTCAACTGACGAGAAGGATGAACACCATATATTTT. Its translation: CASSQLTRRMNTIYF.

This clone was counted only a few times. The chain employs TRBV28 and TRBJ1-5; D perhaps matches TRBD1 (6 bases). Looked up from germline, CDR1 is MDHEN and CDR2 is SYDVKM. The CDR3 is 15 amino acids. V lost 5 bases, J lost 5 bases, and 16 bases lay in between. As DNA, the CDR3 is TGTGCCAGCAGTCCCTCGGACAGCTTGGATCAGCCCCAGCATTTT. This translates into CASSPSDSLDQPQHF. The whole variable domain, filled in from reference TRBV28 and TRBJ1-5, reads DVKVTQSSRYLVKRTGEKVFLECVQDMDHENMFWYRQDPGLGLRLIYFSYDVKMKEKGDIPEGYSVSREKKERFSLILESASTNQTSMYLCASSPSDSLDQPQHFGDGTRLSIL.

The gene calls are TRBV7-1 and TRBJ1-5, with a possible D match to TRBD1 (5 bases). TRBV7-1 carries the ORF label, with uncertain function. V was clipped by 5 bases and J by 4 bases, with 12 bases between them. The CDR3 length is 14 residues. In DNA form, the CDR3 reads TGTGCCAGCAGCGGCCGGGACCCTAATCAGCCCCAGCATTTT. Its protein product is CASSGRDPNQPQHF.

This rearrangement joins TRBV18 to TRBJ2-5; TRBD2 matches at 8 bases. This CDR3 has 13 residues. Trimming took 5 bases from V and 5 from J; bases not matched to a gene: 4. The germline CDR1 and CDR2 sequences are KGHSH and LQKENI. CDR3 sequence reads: CASSILAAETQYF. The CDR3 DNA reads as TGTGCCAGCTCAATACTAGCGGCCGAGACCCAGTACTTC.

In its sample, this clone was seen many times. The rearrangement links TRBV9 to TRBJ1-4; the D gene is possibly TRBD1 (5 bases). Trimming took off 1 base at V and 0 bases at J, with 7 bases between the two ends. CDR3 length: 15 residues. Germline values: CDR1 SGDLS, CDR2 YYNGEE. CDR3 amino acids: CASSVTGATNEKLFF. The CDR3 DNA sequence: TGTGCCAGCAGCGTAACAGGAGCAACTAATGAAAAACTGTTTTTT.

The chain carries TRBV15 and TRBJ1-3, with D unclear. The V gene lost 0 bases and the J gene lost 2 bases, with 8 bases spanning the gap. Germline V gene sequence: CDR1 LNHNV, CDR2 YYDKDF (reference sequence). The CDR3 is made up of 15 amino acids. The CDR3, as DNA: TGTGCCACCAGCAGAGATCGGTGGGCTGGAAACACCATATATTTT. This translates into CATSRDRWAGNTIYF.

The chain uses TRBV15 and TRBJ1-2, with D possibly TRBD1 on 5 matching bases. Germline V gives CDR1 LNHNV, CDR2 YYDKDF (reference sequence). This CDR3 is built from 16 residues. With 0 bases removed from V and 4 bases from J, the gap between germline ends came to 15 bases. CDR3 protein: CATSRETGGLGYGYTF. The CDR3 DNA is TGTGCCACCAGCAGAGAAACAGGTGGCTTAGGCTATGGCTACACCTTC.

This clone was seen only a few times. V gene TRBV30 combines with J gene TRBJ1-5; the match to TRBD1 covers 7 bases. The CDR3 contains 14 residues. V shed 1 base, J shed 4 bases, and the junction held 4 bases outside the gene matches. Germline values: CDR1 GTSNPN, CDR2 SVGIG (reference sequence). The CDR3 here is CAWSEGTVNQPQHF. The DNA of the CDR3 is TGTGCCTGGAGTGAGGGGACAGTTAATCAGCCCCAGCATTTT.

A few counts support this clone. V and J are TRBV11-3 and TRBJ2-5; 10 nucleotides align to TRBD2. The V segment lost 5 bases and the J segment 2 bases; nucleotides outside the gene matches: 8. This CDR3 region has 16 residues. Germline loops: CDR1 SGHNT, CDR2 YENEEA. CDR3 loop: CASSDYSGRNQETQYF. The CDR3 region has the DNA TGTGCCAGCAGCGATTATAGCGGGAGGAATCAAGAGACCCAGTACTTC.

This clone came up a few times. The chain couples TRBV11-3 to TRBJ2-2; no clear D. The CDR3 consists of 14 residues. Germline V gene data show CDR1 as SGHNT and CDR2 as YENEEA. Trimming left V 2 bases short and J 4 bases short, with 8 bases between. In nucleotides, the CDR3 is TGTGCCAGCAGCTTAAGAGAAGGCACCGGGGAGCTGTTTTTT. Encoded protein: CASSLREGTGELFF.

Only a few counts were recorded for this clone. CDR3 DNA: TGTGCCAGCAGTCCCGTGACCGGGACAGGGAACACTGAAGCTTTCTTT. As protein: CASSPVTGTGNTEAFF. The chain couples TRBV27 to TRBJ1-1, with 8 positions matching TRBD1. Germline CDR1 MNHEY, CDR2 SMNVEV (reference sequence). The V segment lost 5 bases and the J segment 1 base; nucleotides outside the gene matches: 9. The CDR3 spans 16 residues.

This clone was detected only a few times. The CDR3 protein is CAISPRDAGNEQFF. The CDR3 DNA is TGTGCCATCAGCCCCCGGGACGCCGGCAATGAGCAGTTCTTC. The chain links TRBV6-7 to TRBJ2-1; D tentatively fits TRBD1 or TRBD2 (5 bases each). TRBV6-7 is designated an ORF whose function remains uncertain. This CDR3 has 14 amino acids. Trimming stripped 10 bases from V and 6 bases from J, with 19 bases between.

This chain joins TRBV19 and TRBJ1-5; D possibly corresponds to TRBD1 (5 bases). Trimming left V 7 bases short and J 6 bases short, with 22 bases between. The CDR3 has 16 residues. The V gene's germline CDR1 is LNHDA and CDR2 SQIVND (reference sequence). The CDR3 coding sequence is TGTGCCAGTACCGTTAAGGCAGGGCTAAGGATTCAGCCCCAGCATTTT. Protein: CASTVKAGLRIQPQHF.

The CDR3 DNA follows: TGCAGCGTTGCACCCCCCGACGGGAGTGGCTACACCTTC. Translating gives CSVAPPDGSGYTF. This sequence joins TRBV29-1 and TRBJ1-2, with no clear D. This CDR3 is built from 13 residues. Looked up from germline, CDR1 is SQVTM and CDR2 is ANQGSEA. The V gene lost 4 bases and the J gene lost 7 bases, with 16 bases spanning the gap.

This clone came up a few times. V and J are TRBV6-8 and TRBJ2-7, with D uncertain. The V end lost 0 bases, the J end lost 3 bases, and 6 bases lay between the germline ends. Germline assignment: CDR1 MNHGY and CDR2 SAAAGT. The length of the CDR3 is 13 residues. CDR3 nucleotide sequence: TGTGCCAGCAGTTACTCGGGATTCTACGAGCAGTACTTC. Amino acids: CASSYSGFYEQYF.

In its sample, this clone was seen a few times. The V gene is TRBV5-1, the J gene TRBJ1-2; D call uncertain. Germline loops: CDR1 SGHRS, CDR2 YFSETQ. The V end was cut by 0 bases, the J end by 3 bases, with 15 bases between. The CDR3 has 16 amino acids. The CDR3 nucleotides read TGCGCCAGCAGCTTGGAGGGCATCCACGGGGACTATGGCTACACCTTC. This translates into CASSLEGIHGDYGYTF.